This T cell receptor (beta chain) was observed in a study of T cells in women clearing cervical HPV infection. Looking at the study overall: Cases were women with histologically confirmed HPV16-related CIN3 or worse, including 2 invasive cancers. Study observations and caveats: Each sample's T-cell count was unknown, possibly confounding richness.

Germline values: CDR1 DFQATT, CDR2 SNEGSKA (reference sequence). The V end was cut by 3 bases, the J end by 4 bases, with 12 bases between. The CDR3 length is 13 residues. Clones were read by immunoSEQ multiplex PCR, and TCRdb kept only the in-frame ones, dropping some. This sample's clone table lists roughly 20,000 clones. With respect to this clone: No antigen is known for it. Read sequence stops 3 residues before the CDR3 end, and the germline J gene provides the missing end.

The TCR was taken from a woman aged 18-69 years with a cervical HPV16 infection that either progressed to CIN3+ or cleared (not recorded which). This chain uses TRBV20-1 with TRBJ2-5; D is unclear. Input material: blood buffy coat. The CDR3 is CSASTQTGETQYF. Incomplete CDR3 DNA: TGCAGTGCTAGCACCCAAACCGGAGAGACC.